Listed below are T cell receptor beta chains from one sample, sequenced in a study of technical replicates of blood from a handful of donors. Profiling relied on immunoSEQ multiplex PCR, and the TCRdb table lists in-frame clones only, not all of them. The data hold tens of thousands of clones, with roughly 94% observed a single time. Sample: T cells isolated from PBMCs. The receptors derive from a human donor in good health. CDR3s include the opening cysteine and the closing phenylalanine or tryptophan. D genes are given only for firm matches. The size field is filled for only some rows; it gives once, few, many or a size class.

abundance,j_gene,d_gene,v_gene,CDR3aa,CDR3nt
once,TRBJ1-1,TRBD1,TRBV5-4,CASSSDRDDEAFF,TGTGCCAGCAGTAGTGACAGGGATGATGAAGCTTTCTTT
-,TRBJ1-2,-,TRBV19,CASSGQGDHGYTF,TGTGCCAGTAGTGGGCAGGGCGACCATGGCTACACCTTC
-,TRBJ1-1,-,TRBV6-1,CASRDQVHPEAFF,TGTGCCAGCAGAGACCAGGTACACCCTGAAGCTTTCTTT
-,TRBJ2-7,-,TRBV15,CATSRDSGHEQYF,TGTGCCACCAGCAGAGATTCAGGGCATGAGCAGTACTTC
-,TRBJ2-4,TRBD1,TRBV7-8,CASSSDRGYVQGRNIQYF,TGTGCCAGCAGCTCTGACAGGGGCTACGTTCAGGGGAGAAACATTCAGTACTTC
-,TRBJ1-1,-,TRBV6-5,CASSYGQSLGWAFF,TGTGCCAGCAGTTACGGACAGTCACTTGGGTGGGCTTTCTTT
-,TRBJ1-1,TRBD1,TRBV11-2,CASSPVRDRGAFF,TGTGCCAGCAGCCCCGTTCGGGACAGGGGTGCTTTCTTT
-,TRBJ1-4,TRBD1,TRBV6-5,CASSYLSGGNEKLFF,TGTGCCAGCAGTTACTTATCAGGGGGAAATGAAAAACTGTTTTTT
once,TRBJ1-2,TRBD1,TRBV19,CASLDRGHYGYTF,TGTGCCAGTCTGGACAGGGGGCATTATGGCTACACCTTC
-,TRBJ2-1,TRBD2,TRBV27,CASSPSLGTSGIF,TGTGCCAGCAGTCCCAGCCTTGGGACTAGCGGGATCTTC
-,TRBJ2-7,-,TRBV5-1,CASSLGWGGPSYEQYF,TGCGCCAGCAGCTTGGGGTGGGGGGGGCCCTCCTACGAGCAGTACTTC
-,TRBJ2-7,-,TRBV7-2,CASSLGLGRGDEQYF,TGTGCCAGCAGCTTAGGTCTGGGCAGGGGAGACGAGCAGTACTTC
-,TRBJ2-1,TRBD2,TRBV7-9,CASSRRGLAGGMEQFF,TGTGCCAGCAGCCGTAGAGGACTAGCGGGAGGAATGGAGCAGTTCTTC
-,TRBJ2-5,TRBD1,TRBV27,CASSLKGQEETQYF,TGTGCCAGCAGTTTAAAGGGACAGGAAGAGACCCAGTACTTC
once,TRBJ2-7,-,TRBV30,CAWSARGEQYF,TGTGCCTGGAGCGCCCGGGGTGAGCAGTACTTC
once,TRBJ1-1,-,TRBV5-1,CASSLVGSEYTEAFF,TGCGCCAGCAGCTTGGTTGGGAGTGAGTACACTGAAGCTTTCTTT
-,TRBJ1-2,-,TRBV15,CATSSSLGAGDGYTF,TGTGCCACCAGCAGTTCTCTGGGGGCAGGGGATGGCTACACCTTC
-,TRBJ1-5,-,TRBV30,CAWSALLNQPQHF,TGTGCCTGGAGTGCCCTCCTCAATCAGCCCCAGCATTTT
-,TRBJ2-4,-,TRBV28,CASSLERGSSTKNIQYF,TGTGCCAGCAGTTTGGAAAGGGGCTCGTCGACCAAAAACATTCAGTACTTC
-,TRBJ1-6,-,TRBV9,CASSVEIGNSPLHF,TGTGCCAGCAGCGTTGAGATCGGTAATTCACCCCTCCACTTT
-,TRBJ2-7,TRBD2,TRBV20-1,CSARTGGEQYF,TGCAGTGCCCGCACGGGAGGGGAACAGTACTTC
-,TRBJ2-1,TRBD2,TRBV5-1,CASSFYSGSSEQFF,TGCGCCAGCAGCTTCTATAGCGGGAGCTCTGAGCAGTTCTTC
-,TRBJ2-6,-,TRBV30,CAWSVIKQPWANVLTF,TGTGCCTGGAGTGTAATTAAACAGCCCTGGGCCAACGTCCTGACTTTC
-,TRBJ2-1,-,TRBV5-1,CASSSYTGTLNEQFF,TGCGCCAGCAGCTCCTATACCGGGACACTCAATGAGCAGTTCTTC
-,TRBJ1-2,-,TRBV27,CASSLKRDFNYGYTF,TGTGCCAGCAGTTTAAAGAGGGATTTCAACTATGGCTACACCTTC
-,TRBJ2-2,TRBD1,TRBV5-4,CASSLGGTANTGELFF,TGTGCCAGCAGCTTGGGGGGGACAGCGAACACCGGGGAGCTGTTTTTT
-,TRBJ1-2,TRBD1,TRBV2,CASSTTTGSYGYTF,TGTGCCAGCAGCACTACGACAGGGAGCTATGGCTACACCTTC
-,TRBJ2-2,TRBD2,TRBV9,CASSPGGLAVFTGELFF,TGTGCCAGCAGCCCAGGAGGACTAGCGGTCTTCACCGGGGAGCTGTTTTTT
-,TRBJ2-5,-,TRBV7-9,CASSLVGSGETQYF,TGTGCCAGCAGCTTAGTGGGGTCGGGGGAGACCCAGTACTTC
-,TRBJ2-7,TRBD1,TRBV15,CATSSNRGPHPYEQYF,TGTGCCACCAGCAGCAACAGGGGTCCCCACCCCTACGAGCAGTACTTC
-,TRBJ2-5,-,TRBV7-2,CASSFSGSSGWETQYF,TGTGCCAGCAGCTTCTCCGGGAGCAGCGGTTGGGAGACCCAGTACTTC
-,TRBJ2-7,TRBD2,TRBV7-6,CASSLEGLAGEQYF,TGTGCCAGCAGCTTAGAGGGACTAGCGGGTGAGCAGTACTTC
once,TRBJ2-7,-,TRBV19,CASSIIGQIYEQYF,TGTGCCAGTAGTATAATCGGACAAATCTACGAGCAGTACTTC
once,TRBJ1-5,TRBD1,TRBV9,CASSVSGNRGQPQHF,TGTGCCAGCAGCGTCTCGGGCAACAGGGGTCAGCCCCAGCATTTT
-,TRBJ1-1,-,TRBV5-1,CASSLYHGSTEAFF,TGCGCCAGCAGCTTGTATCACGGGAGCACTGAAGCTTTCTTT
-,TRBJ2-7,TRBD1,TRBV4-1,CASSQRGQRSSYEQYF,TGCGCCAGCAGCCAACGGGGACAGCGTAGCTCCTACGAGCAGTACTTC
-,TRBJ2-5,TRBD1,TRBV2,CASSGPRDRGGRETQYF,TGTGCCAGCAGTGGACCCAGGGACAGGGGTGGTCGAGAGACCCAGTACTTC
-,TRBJ2-6,TRBD2,TRBV7-6,CASSLRPGRAGANVLTF,TGTGCCAGCAGCTTAAGACCGGGGAGGGCTGGGGCCAACGTCCTGACTTTC